The rows below give T cell receptor beta chains drawn from one sample of a study of T cell repertoires in cytomegalovirus infection. TCRdb re-called the reads through MiXCR, storing one row per CDR3 protein. The sample lists more than 150,000 distinct CDR3 sequences, approximately 19% occurring once. Sequencing was carried out using PBMCs. The receptor set was obtained from a human donor in good health (CMV status not recorded). Some clones in this sample may be carry-over from other donors' samples. Each CDR3 is given with its conserved first and last residue. Each record gives: V gene, J gene, D gene, clone size, CDR3 protein, CDR3 DNA. The D gene is left open where the match is weak. Only part of the rows carry a size: once, few, many, or a class if the clone is expanded.

v_call: TRBV20-1
j_call: TRBJ2-5
d_call: TRBD2
clone_size: NA
cdr3_aa: CSAREPRGRAAVKTQYF
cdr3_nt: TGCAGTGCTAGAGAGCCTCGCGGGAGGGCCGCGGTAAAGACCCAGTACTTC

v_call: TRBV6-5
j_call: TRBJ1-5
d_call: NA
clone_size: few
cdr3_aa: CASSYLGRNQPQHF
cdr3_nt: TGTGCCAGCAGCTATTTGGGACGCAATCAGCCCCAGCATTTT

v_call: TRBV19
j_call: TRBJ1-3
d_call: NA
clone_size: NA
cdr3_aa: CASSVGKSSGNTIYF
cdr3_nt: TGTGCCAGTAGTGTCGGCAAAAGCTCTGGAAACACCATATATTTT

v_call: TRBV27
j_call: TRBJ1-5
d_call: NA
clone_size: few
cdr3_aa: CASSFRSAGNQPQHF
cdr3_nt: TGTGCCAGCAGTTTTCGCAGTGCGGGCAATCAGCCCCAGCATTTT

v_call: TRBV11-2
j_call: TRBJ2-3
d_call: NA
clone_size: NA
cdr3_aa: CASGWGPLNTDTQYF
cdr3_nt: TGTGCCAGCGGCTGGGGGCCTCTTAACACAGATACGCAGTATTTT

v_call: TRBV19
j_call: TRBJ2-2
d_call: NA
clone_size: many
cdr3_aa: CASSIFGNTGELFF
cdr3_nt: TGTGCCAGTAGTATCTTCGGGAACACCGGGGAGCTGTTTTTT

v_call: TRBV12-3/TRBV12-4
j_call: TRBJ1-5
d_call: NA
clone_size: NA
cdr3_aa: CASKQGSDQPQHF
cdr3_nt: TGTGCCAGCAAACAGGGAAGTGATCAGCCCCAGCATTTT

v_call: TRBV7-3
j_call: TRBJ2-1
d_call: TRBD2
clone_size: few
cdr3_aa: CASSFRGGSYNEQFF
cdr3_nt: TGTGCCAGCAGCTTTCGGGGGGGCTCCTACAATGAGCAGTTCTTC

v_call: TRBV19
j_call: TRBJ2-3
d_call: TRBD2
clone_size: NA
cdr3_aa: CASSPSGGMQYF
cdr3_nt: TGTGCCAGTAGTCCTAGCGGGGGGATGCAGTATTTT

v_call: TRBV6-5
j_call: TRBJ2-7
d_call: TRBD2
clone_size: few
cdr3_aa: CASSYRTPGTSGSYEQYF
cdr3_nt: TGTGCCAGCAGTTACCGTACTCCCGGGACTAGCGGCTCCTACGAGCAGTACTTC

v_call: TRBV10-3
j_call: TRBJ1-1
d_call: NA
clone_size: few
cdr3_aa: CAISVEGNTEAFF
cdr3_nt: TGTGCCATCAGTGTGGAGGGGAACACTGAAGCTTTCTTT

v_call: TRBV7-6
j_call: TRBJ1-4
d_call: TRBD1
clone_size: NA
cdr3_aa: CASSVGTATTNEKLFF
cdr3_nt: TGTGCCAGCAGCGTCGGGACAGCAACAACTAATGAAAAACTGTTTTTT

v_call: TRBV6-2/TRBV6-3
j_call: TRBJ2-5
d_call: NA
clone_size: few
cdr3_aa: CASSYWKTETQYF
cdr3_nt: TGTGCCAGCAGTTACTGGAAGACGGAGACCCAGTACTTC

v_call: TRBV20-1
j_call: TRBJ2-1
d_call: TRBD2
clone_size: NA
cdr3_aa: CSALPTSGSTQDEQFF
cdr3_nt: TGCAGTGCCCTTCCGACTAGCGGGAGTACTCAGGATGAGCAGTTCTTC

v_call: TRBV20-1
j_call: TRBJ2-1
d_call: TRBD2
clone_size: few
cdr3_aa: CSARNVASGINEQFF
cdr3_nt: TGCAGTGCTAGGAATGTGGCTAGCGGGATTAATGAGCAGTTCTTC

v_call: TRBV7-2
j_call: TRBJ1-5
d_call: NA
clone_size: many
cdr3_aa: CASSLIGDGNQPQHF
cdr3_nt: TGTGCCAGCAGCTTAATAGGGGACGGCAATCAGCCCCAGCATTTT

v_call: TRBV7-2
j_call: TRBJ1-2
d_call: TRBD1
clone_size: many
cdr3_aa: CASSLAPDRVDGYTF
cdr3_nt: TGTGCCAGCAGCTTAGCACCGGACAGGGTGGATGGCTACACCTTC

v_call: TRBV6-2/TRBV6-3
j_call: TRBJ2-1
d_call: NA
clone_size: NA
cdr3_aa: CASHRVLSTGSYNEQFF
cdr3_nt: TGTGCCAGCCATAGGGTGCTTTCGACAGGAAGCTACAATGAGCAGTTCTTC

v_call: TRBV7-2
j_call: TRBJ2-1
d_call: TRBD2
clone_size: many
cdr3_aa: CASSSLAGDVF
cdr3_nt: TGTGCCAGCAGCTCCTTAGCGGGAGATGTCTTC

v_call: TRBV27
j_call: TRBJ2-1
d_call: TRBD2
clone_size: few
cdr3_aa: CASSGAGGYNEQFF
cdr3_nt: TGTGCCAGCAGTGGAGCGGGAGGCTACAATGAGCAGTTCTTC

v_call: TRBV7-9
j_call: TRBJ2-1
d_call: TRBD2
clone_size: many
cdr3_aa: CASRSSGRVYNEQFF
cdr3_nt: TGTGCCAGCAGGTCGAGCGGGAGGGTCTACAATGAGCAGTTCTTC

v_call: TRBV7-6
j_call: TRBJ2-1
d_call: NA
clone_size: few
cdr3_aa: CASSRTNNEQFF
cdr3_nt: TGTGCCAGCAGCCGAACTAACAATGAGCAGTTCTTC

v_call: TRBV20-1
j_call: TRBJ2-7
d_call: NA
clone_size: NA
cdr3_aa: CSVRQFGPPAYEQYF
cdr3_nt: TGCAGTGTTAGGCAATTCGGACCGCCGGCCTACGAGCAGTACTTC

v_call: TRBV14
j_call: TRBJ2-5
d_call: NA
clone_size: few
cdr3_aa: CASSQAVGETQYF
cdr3_nt: TGTGCCAGCAGCCAAGCAGTCGGGGAGACCCAGTACTTC

v_call: TRBV18
j_call: TRBJ1-2
d_call: TRBD1
clone_size: NA
cdr3_aa: CASSPSTGTGGYGYTF
cdr3_nt: TGTGCCAGCTCACCATCAACCGGGACAGGGGGCTATGGCTACACCTTC

v_call: TRBV7-3
j_call: TRBJ2-1
d_call: NA
clone_size: NA
cdr3_aa: CASSLGSQNEQFF
cdr3_nt: TGTGCCAGCAGCTTAGGGAGTCAAAATGAGCAGTTCTTC

v_call: TRBV11-2
j_call: TRBJ1-1
d_call: NA
clone_size: many
cdr3_aa: CASSLRGINTEAFF
cdr3_nt: TGTGCCAGCAGCTTAAGGGGGATTAACACTGAAGCTTTCTTT

v_call: TRBV4-1
j_call: TRBJ2-7
d_call: TRBD2
clone_size: NA
cdr3_aa: CASSQPLAGEDEQYF
cdr3_nt: TGCGCCAGCAGCCAACCGTTAGCGGGAGAGGACGAGCAGTACTTC

v_call: TRBV5-5
j_call: TRBJ2-1
d_call: NA
clone_size: NA
cdr3_aa: CASSFLVSYNEQFF
cdr3_nt: TGTGCCAGCAGCTTCTTAGTGTCCTACAATGAGCAGTTCTTC

v_call: TRBV23-1
j_call: TRBJ2-7
d_call: NA
clone_size: NA
cdr3_aa: CASSPHLPVKGPRTYEQYF
cdr3_nt: TGCGCCAGCAGTCCTCACCTTCCCGTGAAGGGGCCCAGAACCTACGAGCAGTACTTC

v_call: TRBV20-1
j_call: TRBJ2-7
d_call: TRBD2
clone_size: NA
cdr3_aa: CSAQREGRFGEQYF
cdr3_nt: TGCAGTGCCCAGCGGGAGGGCCGCTTCGGCGAGCAGTACTTC

v_call: TRBV11-2
j_call: TRBJ2-5
d_call: NA
clone_size: NA
cdr3_aa: CASSLRGWVEETQYF
cdr3_nt: TGTGCCAGCAGCTTAAGGGGGTGGGTCGAAGAGACCCAGTACTTC

v_call: TRBV23-1
j_call: TRBJ2-7
d_call: TRBD2
clone_size: many
cdr3_aa: CASSHTARGGLAGENPYEQYF
cdr3_nt: TGCGCCAGCAGTCATACGGCCAGGGGGGGACTAGCGGGAGAGAACCCGTACGAGCAGTACTTC